This TCR beta chain was sequenced during a study of CD8 T cells in ankylosing spondylitis. This clonotype showed up many times. Its antigen remains unidentified. Study results and caveats: Disease-linked clones proved CD8+ and comparatively uncommon in peripheral blood. Significant enrichment of disease-linked clones was reportedly seen in matched ankylosing spondylitis synovial fluid. Made up of eight highly homologous variants, a TCR beta motif appeared characteristic of ankylosing spondylitis blood.

Quantitative 5'-RACE with molecular barcodes produced the TCR beta libraries. TCRdb redid the calling of the 5' RACE reads with MiXCR, one entry per CDR3 protein. This sample carries 120,000 or so distinct CDR3 sequences, roughly 15% of them seen once, and the ten largest clones take 2.5% to 3.5%. J was trimmed by 4 bases and V by 3 bases; bases with no gene match: 13. CDR3 length equals 18 residues. The source of this sequence is a female donor with ankylosing spondylitis or in good health (not recorded which). J is TRBJ2-1 and V is TRBV12-3 or TRBV12-4, with 9 bases that match TRBD2. The sequenced sample was blood, either unsorted or a sorted T cell fraction (not recorded which). The CDR3 nucleotides are TGTGCCAGCAGTTTCTTAGGGCCCGGGCTAGCGGGATACAATGAGCAGTTCTTC. Translated: CASSFLGPGLAGYNEQFF.